Listed here are 32 T cell receptor beta chains from one sample, sequenced in a study of blood T cell repertoires in COVID-19. Here immunoSEQ multiplex PCR was the method, and the copy in TCRdb shows in-frame clones only, minus some. Of around 240,000 clones listed, 75% to 90% are singletons. Sequenced material: PBMCs or T cells enriched from blood (not recorded which). The receptors were sampled from a woman aged 45-65 years who had recovered from COVID-19.

The chain uses TRBV14 and TRBJ2-7, with TRBD1 identical over 9 bases. CDR3 length: 14 amino acids. V lost 4 bases, J lost 5 bases, and 6 bases stayed unmatched. CDR1 SGHDN and CDR2 FVKESK come from the germline V gene. The CDR3 sequence: CASSLWGQGDEQYF. The CDR3 DNA is TGTGCCAGCAGCCTTTGGGGACAGGGAGACGAGCAGTACTTC.

This clone was recorded once. V usage is TRBV7-9 and J usage is TRBJ2-1; the D gene is possibly TRBD2 (6 bases). With 5 bases removed from V and 5 bases from J, the gap between germline ends came to 16 bases. This CDR3 comprises 15 residues. The V gene's germline CDR1 is SEHNR and CDR2 FQNEAQ (reference sequence). The CDR3 DNA sequence: TGTGCCAGCAGCCCCCTCGCGGGACTGAACAATGAGCAGTTCTTC. Translation gives CASSPLAGLNNEQFF. Based on the CDR3 plus reference TRBV7-9 and TRBJ2-1, the full variable domain is DTGVSQNPRHKITKRGQNVTFRCDPISEHNRLYWYRQTLGQGPEFLTYFQNEAQLEKSRLLSDRFSAERPKGSFSTLEIQRTEQGDSAMYLCASSPLAGLNNEQFFGPGTRLTVL.

V usage is TRBV7-9 and J usage is TRBJ1-2; D not resolved. V lost 2 bases and J 7 bases, leaving 11 bases between the germline ends. CDR1 SEHNR and CDR2 FQNEAQ come from the germline V gene (reference sequence). The CDR3 spans 13 residues. This chain's CDR3 is CASSLTTGPGYTF. CDR3 DNA sequence: TGTGCCAGCAGCTTAACCACGGGTCCTGGCTACACCTTC.

The J gene is TRBJ1-2, the V gene TRBV6-5; the D gene is possibly TRBD1 (6 bases). The CDR3 runs 14 residues. The V and J ends lost 2 bases and 2 bases respectively, with 9 bases between them. The V gene's germline CDR1 is MNHEY and CDR2 SVGAGI. The CDR3: CASSYTDRNYGYTF. The DNA for the CDR3 is TGTGCCAGCAGTTACACCGACAGGAACTATGGCTACACCTTC.

The rearrangement uses TRBV5-1 and TRBJ2-7; 13 nucleotides match TRBD2. Trimming took 3 bases from V and 4 from J; bases not matched to a gene: 7. The CDR3 loop spans 16 amino acids. CDR1 and CDR2 from the germline V gene are SGHRS and YFSETQ. CDR3 in DNA: TGCGCCAGCAGCTCGGGACTAGCGGGAACTTTGTACGAGCAGTACTTC. This translates into CASSSGLAGTLYEQYF.

This clone was recorded once. The chain links TRBV28 to TRBJ2-7; 10 bases are a match to TRBD2. The CDR3 totals 15 residues. Germline trimming cut 3 bases from V and 5 bases from J; bases unmatched to any gene: 7. From germline, CDR1 is MDHEN and CDR2 SYDVKM. CDR3 sequence: CASSFPGLAFNEQYF. CDR3 nucleotide sequence: TGTGCCAGCAGTTTCCCGGGACTAGCGTTTAACGAGCAGTACTTC.

The chain joins TRBV29-1 to TRBJ2-5; 9 bases line up with TRBD1. V lost 4 bases, J lost 1 base, and 7 bases stayed unmatched. The CDR3 covers 15 residues. Germline V gene sequence: CDR1 SQVTM, CDR2 ANQGSEA. CDR3 protein: CSVARGTGFQETQYF. The CDR3 DNA is TGCAGCGTTGCCAGGGGGACAGGGTTCCAAGAGACCCAGTACTTC.

Points on this clone: One end of the junction fails to match germline, which may point to a read error. The V and J genes are TRBV7-3 and TRBJ2-7; D gene unclear. The CDR3 covers 13 residues. Germline V CDR1 and CDR2: SGHTA, FQGTGA. CDR3 DNA sequence: TGTGCCAGCAGCCTAACAGAGTTTACGGAGCAGTACTTC. Its protein product is CASSLTEFTEQYF.

This clone was found a few times. This chain uses TRBV4-2 with TRBJ2-5, with TRBD2 matching over 11 bases. The germline V gene has CDR1 LGHNA and CDR2 YNFKEQ. This CDR3 comprises 18 residues. The V and J ends lost 3 bases and 2 bases, in that order; junction bases with no gene match: 11. The CDR3 DNA follows: TGTGCCAGCAGCCAGCGAACGACTAGCGGGACCCTTCAAGAGACCCAGTACTTC. Encoded protein: CASSQRTTSGTLQETQYF.

The gene calls are TRBV25-1 and TRBJ1-5; tentatively, D is TRBD1 (5 bases). With 4 bases removed from V and 6 bases from J, the gap between germline ends came to 13 bases. CDR1 is MGHDK, CDR2 SYGVNS, per germline. The CDR3 has 14 residues. CDR3 DNA sequence: TGTGCCAGCAGTGCCCCAGGGTTTGCTCAGCCCCAGCATTTT. Translation gives CASSAPGFAQPQHF.

The V gene is TRBV7-3, the J gene TRBJ2-2, with D unclear. Germline V gene data show CDR1 as SGHTA and CDR2 as FQGTGA. V lost 3 bases and J lost 1, with 12 bases in between. CDR3 length: 16 amino acids. The chain's CDR3 is CASSLVVGLNTGELFF. As DNA, the CDR3 is TGTGCCAGCAGCTTGGTGGTCGGTTTGAACACCGGGGAGCTGTTTTTT.

The chain is built from TRBV19 and TRBJ2-7; TRBD2 might be the D (5 bases). Germline loops: CDR1 LNHDA, CDR2 SQIVND (reference sequence). This CDR3 spans 14 amino acids. Trimming shortened V by 3 bases and J by 6 bases, and 15 bases separated the two germline ends. CDR3 nucleotides: TGTGCCAGTAGTATCGCGCCGGGGTTGGGCGAGCAGTACTTC. As protein: CASSIAPGLGEQYF.

V is TRBV30 and J is TRBJ1-1; no firm D call. This CDR3 contains 11 residues. V lost 3 bases and J 5 bases, leaving 7 bases between the germline ends. Germline V gives CDR1 GTSNPN, CDR2 SVGIG (reference sequence). The CDR3 here is CAWRRETEAFF. DNA of the CDR3: TGTGCCTGGAGGAGGGAGACTGAAGCTTTCTTT.

This sequence joins TRBV19 and TRBJ1-5; 7 nucleotides match TRBD1. Germline V CDR1 and CDR2: LNHDA, SQIVND (reference sequence). Trimming cost V 6 bases and J 0 bases; bases outside gene matches: 2. The CDR3 sequence is 14 residues long. CDR3 sequence reads: CASRRQGSNQPQHF. The CDR3, as DNA: TGTGCCAGTAGGAGACAGGGTAGCAATCAGCCCCAGCATTTT.

V gene TRBV28 combines with J gene TRBJ1-1, with TRBD1 matching over 7 bases. CDR3 length: 15 amino acids. The germline CDR1 and CDR2 sequences are MDHEN and SYDVKM. V shed 8 bases, J shed 0 bases, and the junction held 9 bases outside the gene matches. The CDR3 nucleotides are TGTGCCAGCCAGAAGACAGGGTACATGAACACTGAAGCTTTCTTT. This translates into CASQKTGYMNTEAFF.

The gene calls are TRBV7-9 and TRBJ2-1; tentatively, D is TRBD2 (6 bases). V was shortened by 4 bases and J by 1 base, with 14 bases between the two germline ends. This CDR3 has 16 residues. The germline gives CDR1 SEHNR, CDR2 FQNEAQ (reference sequence). The DNA for the CDR3 is TGTGCCAGCAGCTCCCTCGGGAGTGGATCCTACAATGAGCAGTTCTTC. Protein product: CASSSLGSGSYNEQFF.

This chain connects TRBV30 to TRBJ2-7; tentatively, D is TRBD2 (5 bases). CDR1 is GTSNPN and CDR2 is SVGIG in the germline V gene (reference sequence). V shed 5 bases and J shed 7 bases, with 18 bases lying between them. This CDR3 has 13 residues. This chain's CDR3 is CAWVQSGNREQYF. In DNA form, the CDR3 reads TGTGCCTGGGTCCAGAGCGGAAATCGAGAGCAGTACTTC. The variable domain in full, completed from reference TRBV30 and TRBJ2-7, reads SQTIHQWPATLVQPVGSPLSLECTVEGTSNPNLYWYRQAAGRGLQLLFYSVGIGQISSEVPQNLSASRPQDRQFILSSKKLLLSDSGFYLCAWVQSGNREQYFGPGTRLTVT.

The V gene is TRBV4-1, the J gene TRBJ2-3; 8 bases are a match to TRBD2. The germline gives CDR1 MGHRA, CDR2 YSYEKL. The J segment lost 4 bases and the V segment lost 4 bases, leaving 7 bases of the junction unmatched. The length of the CDR3 is 15 residues. CDR3 sequence (DNA): TGCGCCAGCAGCCCGCGGGAGGTCAAGGCAGATACGCAGTATTTT. This sequence encodes CASSPREVKADTQYF.

This chain joins TRBV10-3 and TRBJ2-1, with 12 bases that match TRBD2. Germline trimming cut 4 bases from V and 13 bases from J; bases unmatched to any gene: 11. Germline V gene data show CDR1 as ENHRY and CDR2 as SYGVKD. CDR3 length: 15 amino acids. CDR3 protein: CAISAQTSGRIRQFF. CDR3 bases: TGTGCCATCAGTGCACAGACTAGCGGGAGAATTCGACAGTTCTTC.

This chain links TRBV6-5 with TRBJ1-1, with D perhaps TRBD1 (5 bases). From germline, CDR1 is MNHEY and CDR2 SVGAGI. Trimming removed 6 bases from V and 2 bases from J, with 16 bases in between. This CDR3 spans 15 amino acids. As DNA, the CDR3 is TGTGCCAGCAGCCCCTGGGTGACAGTAAACACTGAAGCTTTCTTT. Amino acids: CASSPWVTVNTEAFF.

This rearrangement joins TRBV28 to TRBJ2-5, with D maybe TRBD1 (5 bases). The CDR3 runs 14 residues. V was cut by 2 bases and J by 1 base, with 8 bases left in between. Germline V gene lookup returns CDR1 MDHEN and CDR2 SYDVKM. CDR3 in DNA: TGTGCCAGCAGTTTAGAGACAGTCCAAGAGACCCAGTACTTC. Protein product: CASSLETVQETQYF.

The chain uses TRBV27 and TRBJ1-1, with 9 bases fitting TRBD1. The CDR3 extends over 15 amino acids. The V gene end was trimmed by 8 bases and the J gene end by 6 bases; junction bases not matched to a gene: 13. Germline CDR1 and CDR2: MNHEY and SMNVEV (reference sequence). The CDR3 DNA follows: TGTGCCAGCGCAGCCCTCGGGACAGGGAAGTCTGAAGCTTTCTTT. It yields the protein CASAALGTGKSEAFF.

The V and J genes are TRBV29-1 and TRBJ2-5; the match to TRBD2 covers 10 bases. The CDR3 contains 16 residues. The germline CDR1 and CDR2 sequences are SQVTM and ANQGSEA. J was trimmed by 5 bases and V by 3 bases; bases with no gene match: 12. The CDR3 region is CSVDATSGLRGETQYF. CDR3 in DNA: TGCAGCGTTGACGCGACTAGCGGGCTGAGAGGGGAGACCCAGTACTTC.

The chain couples TRBV4-1 to TRBJ2-1, with TRBD1 identical over 9 bases. V lost 2 bases and J lost 8; bases outside the gene matches: 7. Germline values: CDR1 MGHRA, CDR2 YSYEKL. The CDR3 runs 15 residues. The CDR3 coding sequence is TGCGCCAGCAGCCAATCCGGACAGGGGAGGGATGAGCAGTTCTTC. This translates into CASSQSGQGRDEQFF.

This clone has just a few counts. J is TRBJ1-2 and V is TRBV5-1; D might be TRBD1 (6 bases). Trimming removed 4 bases from V and 2 bases from J, with 18 bases in between. The CDR3 is made up of 16 amino acids. Germline CDR1 and CDR2: SGHRS and YFSETQ. The CDR3 nucleotides read TGCGCCAGCAGCGTGACAGGCACCACTCCAAACTATGGCTACACCTTC. Its protein product is CASSVTGTTPNYGYTF.

V and J are TRBV5-8 and TRBJ2-7; D possibly corresponds to TRBD1 (5 bases). V shed 5 bases and J shed 9 bases, with 12 bases lying between them. CDR1 and CDR2 (germline): SGHTS, YDEGEE. This CDR3 region has 11 residues. CDR3 region: CASSSAQGQYF. Written as DNA, the CDR3 is TGTGCCAGCAGTTCGGCCCAGGGGCAGTACTTC.

The genes are TRBV27 and TRBJ2-1, with TRBD1 as a possible D gene (6 bases). Germline CDR1 MNHEY, CDR2 SMNVEV (reference sequence). Between the trimmed V and J ends, which lost 7 bases and 6 bases, there was a span of 19 bases. The CDR3 sequence is 15 residues long. The CDR3 region is CASTSTGSILNEQFF. The CDR3 nucleotides are TGTGCCAGCACATCAACAGGGTCCATCCTCAATGAGCAGTTCTTC.

The gene calls are TRBV2 and TRBJ2-3; TRBD2 might be the D (5 bases). Trimming removed 3 bases at V and 8 bases at J, with 21 bases between. CDR3 length equals 16 residues. The germline gives CDR1 SNHLY, CDR2 FYNNEI. The CDR3 nucleotides are TGTGCCAGCAGTGATAACATAAGCGGCATCCCCGGTACGCAGTATTTT. As protein: CASSDNISGIPGTQYF.

The V and J genes are TRBV27 and TRBJ2-7, with D maybe TRBD1 (5 bases). V lost 5 bases, J lost 0 bases, and 11 bases lay in between. CDR3 size: 14 residues. Germline-derived CDR1 and CDR2 are MNHEY and SMNVEV (reference sequence). The CDR3 sequence is CASSPTQGSYEQYF. DNA of the CDR3: TGTGCCAGCAGTCCCACTCAGGGCTCCTACGAGCAGTACTTC.

This sequence joins TRBV6-5 and TRBJ1-4; no reliable D call. The V end was cut by 0 bases, the J end by 7 bases, with 6 bases between. This CDR3 spans 13 amino acids. The germline gives CDR1 MNHEY, CDR2 SVGAGI. The CDR3 here is CASSYSKAEKLFF. CDR3 DNA: TGTGCCAGCAGTTACTCGAAAGCTGAAAAACTGTTTTTT.

The J gene is TRBJ1-5, the V gene TRBV10-3; D unresolved. V lost 10 bases, J lost 0 bases, and 19 bases lay in between. The CDR3 covers 16 residues. Looked up from germline, CDR1 is ENHRY and CDR2 is SYGVKD. DNA of the CDR3: TGTGCCAGGAGGATGAGGGCAGGAAATAGCAATCAGCCCCAGCATTTT. Protein product: CARRMRAGNSNQPQHF.

V gene TRBV10-2 combines with J gene TRBJ2-2; 9 bases are shared with TRBD1. The germline CDR1 and CDR2 sequences are WSHSY and SAAADI. Trimming took 7 bases from V and 4 from J; bases not matched to a gene: 1. This CDR3 has 13 residues. CDR3 loop: CASTQGATGELFF. The DNA of the CDR3 is TGCGCCAGCACACAGGGGGCCACCGGGGAGCTGTTTTTT.